The 32 T cell receptor beta chains presented below share a single source sample, sequenced in a study of cytomegalovirus exposure and HLA in healthy donors. In the PCR, 60 Vbeta and 13 Jbeta primers were used. Measured with immunoSEQ multiplex PCR; TCRdb has only the in-frame clones, and not every one. The sample shows around 200,000 clones, more than 80% of them seen only once. Source material: PBMCs. These TCRs come from a boy aged 10-17 years in good health and CMV-seronegative.

This clone was recorded a few times. In DNA form, the CDR3 reads TGTGCCAGCATGTACAGGACGGTAAGGTCAGATACGCAGTATTTT. This sequence encodes CASMYRTVRSDTQYF. The chain is built from TRBV6-1 and TRBJ2-3, with D maybe TRBD1 (5 bases). CDR3 length equals 15 residues. Germline CDR1 and CDR2: MNHNS and SASEGT. The V end was cut by 7 bases, the J end by 4 bases, with 18 bases between.

This sequence joins TRBV11-3 and TRBJ2-7; 7 bases line up with TRBD2. The CDR3 consists of 18 residues. Trimming cost V 5 bases and J 2 bases; bases outside gene matches: 18. Germline V gene lookup returns CDR1 SGHNT and CDR2 YENEEA. Written as DNA, the CDR3 is TGTGCCAGCAGCGAACGCTCGGCTAGCGGCTTGGGAGCCTACGAGCAGTACTTC. This sequence encodes CASSERSASGLGAYEQYF.

V usage is TRBV27 and J usage is TRBJ1-1, with TRBD1 identical over 8 bases. This CDR3 region has 15 residues. The trim removed 4 bases at V and 0 bases at J, leaving 4 bases unmatched. Germline lookup yields CDR1 MNHEY and CDR2 SMNVEV (reference sequence). CDR3 in amino acids: CASSWTGPMNTEAFF. CDR3 sequence (DNA): TGTGCCAGCAGTTGGACAGGGCCAATGAACACTGAAGCTTTCTTT.

The chain combines TRBV4-3 with TRBJ1-2; TRBD1 is a possible D gene (5 bases). V lost 1 base and J 6 bases, leaving 15 bases between the germline ends. The CDR3 is 15 residues long. Germline V lookup: CDR1 LGHNA, CDR2 YSLEER. In nucleotides, the CDR3 is TGCGCCAGCAGCCAAGGTGTGGGGGGGAGGGATGGCTACACCTTC. Its translation: CASSQGVGGRDGYTF.

The chain combines TRBV5-1 with TRBJ2-5; 10 bases match TRBD2. Matching the DNA end better, TRBJ2-7 makes the J call doubtful. The CDR3 runs 14 residues. Germline loops: CDR1 SGHRS, CDR2 YFSETQ. This chain's CDR3 is CASSSGTSVGEQYF. The CDR3 coding sequence is TGCGCCAGCAGCTCCGGGACTAGCGTGGGCGAGCAGTACTTC.

As to this clone: Different DNA sequences within this sample yield the same CDR3. This chain connects TRBV10-3 to TRBJ1-1; D is unresolved. The CDR3 runs 13 residues. Germline CDR1 and CDR2: ENHRY and SYGVKD. V lost 0 bases and J lost 3, with 5 bases in between. In DNA, the CDR3 is TGTGCCATCAGTGAGTCCCGAGACACTGAAGCTTTCTTT. This gives the protein CAISESRDTEAFF.

The rearrangement links TRBV15 to TRBJ2-7, with 15 bases fitting TRBD2. The CDR3 sequence is 18 residues long. J was trimmed by 8 bases and V by 0 bases; bases with no gene match: 11. Per the germline V gene, CDR1 is LNHNV and CDR2 is YYDKDF (reference sequence). For the CDR3, the DNA is TGTGCCACCAGCAGAGATCGTGGACTAGCGGGAGGGCGCCTGAAGCAGTACTTC. Translation gives CATSRDRGLAGGRLKQYF.

V usage is TRBV18 and J usage is TRBJ2-7; D might be TRBD1 (5 bases). The germline V and J ends were trimmed by 8 bases and 7 bases, with 12 bases remaining between them. The CDR3 runs to 11 residues. Germline CDR1 reads KGHSH; CDR2 reads LQKENI. The CDR3: CASLGESEQYF. As DNA, the CDR3 is TGTGCCAGCCTAGGGGAAAGTGAGCAGTACTTC. The entire variable domain, with the rest obtained from reference TRBV18 and TRBJ2-7, is as follows: NAGVMQNPRHLVRRRGQEARLRCSPMKGHSHVYWYRQLPEEGLKFMVYLQKENIIDESGMPKERFSAEFPKEGPSILRIQQVVRGDSAAYFCASLGESEQYFGPGTRLTVT.

The J gene is TRBJ1-4, the V gene TRBV11-2, with 9 bases aligning to TRBD1. The germline V gene has CDR1 SGHAT and CDR2 FQNNGV. This CDR3 region has 15 residues. With 5 bases clipped from V and 7 bases from J, the junction kept 8 bases outside the gene matches. The CDR3, as DNA: TGTGCCAGCAGCAACCAACAGGGGGCGGGTGAAAAACTGTTTTTT. As protein: CASSNQQGAGEKLFF.

This chain links TRBV29-1 with TRBJ1-2, with 7 bases that match TRBD1. Trimming at V came to 8 bases and at J to 7 bases, leaving 4 bases not matched to a gene. The CDR3 spans 10 residues. The V gene's germline CDR1 is SQVTM and CDR2 ANQGSEA. Here the CDR3 reads CSPEGAGYTF. CDR3 nucleotide sequence: TGCAGCCCTGAGGGGGCTGGCTACACCTTC.

The CDR3 nucleotides are TGTGCCATAGGAGGAGAGCGAACTAGCAATCAGCCCCAGCATTTT. Amino acid sequence: CAIGGERTSNQPQHF. The rearrangement links TRBV7-9 to TRBJ1-5; D is uncertain. The germline V and J ends were trimmed by 10 bases and 0 bases, with 16 bases remaining between them. CDR1 is SEHNR and CDR2 is FQNEAQ in the germline V gene (reference sequence). There are 15 residues in the CDR3.

This clone was found a few times. The chain recombines TRBV7-8 with TRBJ2-6; 12 bases line up with TRBD1. Trimming took 3 bases from V and 0 from J; bases not matched to a gene: 6. The CDR3 is made up of 19 amino acids. Per the germline V gene, CDR1 is SGHVS and CDR2 is FQNEAQ. CDR3 loop: CASSFERGQGASGANVLTF. The CDR3 DNA reads TGTGCCAGCAGCTTCGAGAGGGGACAGGGGGCCTCTGGGGCCAACGTCCTGACTTTC.

The chain couples TRBV7-6 to TRBJ2-2; D perhaps matches TRBD2 (6 bases). This CDR3 spans 16 amino acids. Germline V CDR1 and CDR2: SGHVS, FNYEAQ. Trimming cost V 4 bases and J 2 bases, with 14 bases left between them. This CDR3 reads CASSSLSGGNTGELFF. The CDR3 bases are TGTGCCAGCAGCTCCCTATCCGGGGGTAACACCGGGGAGCTGTTTTTT.

This clone was seen once. This chain links TRBV19 with TRBJ2-5; D may be TRBD1 (5 bases). The J call may not be correct, given that the DNA end is closer to TRBJ2-7. This CDR3 has 14 amino acids. The germline V gene encodes CDR1 LNHDA and CDR2 SQIVND (reference sequence). DNA of the CDR3: TGTGCCAGTAGTATAGCTAGACAGAACTACGAGCAGTACTTC. This codes for CASSIARQNYEQYF.

The rearrangement joins TRBV4-3 to TRBJ2-7, with unresolved D. The germline V and J ends were trimmed by 4 bases and 0 bases, with 16 bases remaining between them. From germline, CDR1 is LGHNA and CDR2 YSLEER. There are 16 residues in the CDR3. The CDR3 sequence: CASSPSVVRFSYEQYF. CDR3 in DNA: TGCGCCAGCAGCCCTTCAGTGGTAAGATTCTCCTACGAGCAGTACTTC.

The CDR3 nucleotides are TGTGCCAGCTCCAGAAGTTTTTCTGGCAATCAGCCCCAGCATTTT. Translation gives CASSRSFSGNQPQHF. The rearrangement uses TRBV6-5 and TRBJ1-5, with D unresolved. This CDR3 region has 15 residues. CDR1 and CDR2 from the germline V gene are MNHEY and SVGAGI. V lost 8 bases and J lost 2, with 16 bases in between.

The chain has TRBV9 and TRBJ2-5; 14 nucleotides match TRBD2. The end of the DNA aligns better with TRBJ2-7, so the J call may be wrong. Germline lookup yields CDR1 SGDLS and CDR2 YYNGEE. This CDR3 spans 20 amino acids. The CDR3 sequence: CASSGTLTGTSGRASYEQYF. In nucleotides, the CDR3 is TGTGCCAGCAGCGGAACCCTGACCGGGACTAGCGGGAGAGCCTCCTACGAGCAGTACTTC.

V usage is TRBV2 and J usage is TRBJ1-2; the match to TRBD1 covers 9 bases. The CDR3 loop spans 14 amino acids. Germline CDR1 and CDR2: SNHLY and FYNNEI. V lost 4 bases, J lost 4 bases, and 4 bases stayed unmatched. The CDR3 reads CASSADRGIYGYTF. The CDR3 region has the DNA TGTGCCAGCAGTGCGGACAGGGGAATCTATGGCTACACCTTC.

The chain carries TRBV11-3 and TRBJ2-2; D gene unclear. This CDR3 comprises 14 residues. V lost 0 bases, J lost 4 bases, and 6 bases lay in between. Germline V gene lookup returns CDR1 SGHNT and CDR2 YENEEA. This CDR3 reads CASSLDRVTGELFF. The CDR3, as DNA: TGTGCCAGCAGCTTAGATCGAGTCACCGGGGAGCTGTTTTTT.

The chain links TRBV7-2 to TRBJ1-5; 7 nucleotides agree with TRBD1. With V trimmed by 0 bases and J by 6 bases, 5 bases remained unmatched. Looked up from germline, CDR1 is SGHTA and CDR2 is FQGNSA. CDR3 length: 15 amino acids. In nucleotides, the CDR3 is TGTGCCAGCAGCTTAGCAGGGGGCGGTAGTCAGCCCCAGCATTTT. Protein: CASSLAGGGSQPQHF.

This clone was counted between two and nine times. The gene calls are TRBV15 and TRBJ2-3, with D perhaps matching TRBD2 (7 bases). CDR1 is LNHNV and CDR2 is YYDKDF in the germline V gene (reference sequence). The CDR3 has 16 residues. Trimming pared 0 bases from V and 8 bases from J, leaving 18 bases between. The CDR3 DNA reads as TGTGCCACCAGCAGAGAACGTGGGGGGGCTGGGGGTACGCAGTATTTT. This translates into CATSRERGGAGGTQYF. The full variable domain, its missing parts supplied by reference TRBV15 and TRBJ2-3, is DAMVIQNPRYQVTQFGKPVTLSCSQTLNHNVMYWYQQKSSQAPKLLFHYYDKDFNNEADTPDNFQSRRPNTSFCFLDIRSPGLGDTAMYLCATSRERGGAGGTQYFGPGTRLTVL.

The chain couples TRBV4-2 to TRBJ2-7; D ambiguous. Germline V gives CDR1 LGHNA, CDR2 YNFKEQ. The ends were cut back, 1 base at V and 3 bases at J, with 13 bases in the middle. The CDR3 runs to 15 residues. CDR3 nucleotide sequence: TGTGCCAGCAGCCAAGGCCCCGACACGGACTACGAGCAGTACTTC. Protein: CASSQGPDTDYEQYF.

This sequence joins TRBV19 and TRBJ2-7; a weak D match, TRBD1 (6 bases). Germline V gene lookup returns CDR1 LNHDA and CDR2 SQIVND (reference sequence). Trimming removed 5 bases at V and 4 bases at J, with 24 bases between. The CDR3 contains 17 residues. The CDR3 sequence: CASSSTGTKRTIYEQYF. DNA of the CDR3: TGTGCCAGTAGTTCAACCGGGACAAAGAGGACAATTTACGAGCAGTACTTC.

The V and J genes are TRBV19 and TRBJ1-2, with D tentatively TRBD1 (5 bases). The length of the CDR3 is 11 residues. Trimming removed 8 bases at V and 5 bases at J, with 9 bases between. Looked up from germline, CDR1 is LNHDA and CDR2 is SQIVND (reference sequence). The CDR3, as DNA: TGTGCCAGTTGGGGGGATTATGGCTACACCTTC. Its translation is CASWGDYGYTF. The whole variable domain, remainder taken from reference TRBV19 and TRBJ1-2, is DGGITQSPKYLFRKEGQNVTLSCEQNLNHDAMYWYRQDPGQGLRLIYYSQIVNDFQKGDIAEGYSVSREKKESFPLTVTSAQKNPTAFYLCASWGDYGYTFGSGTRLTVV.

V gene TRBV6-1 combines with J gene TRBJ1-1, with 8 positions matching TRBD1. The trim removed 4 bases at V and 1 base at J, leaving 2 bases unmatched. CDR3 length: 14 amino acids. Germline-derived CDR1 and CDR2 are MNHNS and SASEGT. The DNA of the CDR3 is TGTGCCAGCAGTGGGGACAGGCGGAACACTGAAGCTTTCTTT. This translates into CASSGDRRNTEAFF.

The V gene is TRBV6-1, the J gene TRBJ1-5, with 11 bases that match TRBD1. V lost 3 bases to trimming and J lost 3 bases; unmatched junction nucleotides: 7. Germline values: CDR1 MNHNS, CDR2 SASEGT. This CDR3 is 17 amino acids long. CDR3 protein: CASSDGQGAADNQPQHF. The CDR3 DNA sequence: TGTGCCAGCAGTGACGGACAGGGGGCGGCGGACAATCAGCCCCAGCATTTT.

CDR3 amino acids: CASSFWDRENEQYF. The CDR3 bases are TGTGCCAGCAGCTTCTGGGACAGGGAAAACGAGCAGTACTTC. The rearrangement uses TRBV11-2 and TRBJ2-7; 9 bases line up with TRBD1. CDR1 is SGHAT, CDR2 FQNNGV, per germline. This CDR3 comprises 14 residues. The trim removed 3 bases at V and 5 bases at J, leaving 5 bases unmatched.

The chain has TRBV30 and TRBJ1-6; a possible D gene is TRBD1 (5 bases). The CDR3 runs to 18 residues. The germline CDR1 and CDR2 sequences are GTSNPN and SVGIG (reference sequence). Deletions cut 0 bases from V and 4 bases from J, with 19 bases between. The CDR3 region has the DNA TGTGCCTGGAGTGTTGGTGTGGGGGGGGGTTCTTATAATTCACCCCTCCACTTT. Encoded protein: CAWSVGVGGGSYNSPLHF.

This chain joins TRBV19 and TRBJ1-1, with D possibly TRBD1 on 6 matching bases. The CDR3 has 14 amino acids. The germline V gene has CDR1 LNHDA and CDR2 SQIVND (reference sequence). Trimming took 9 bases from V and 7 from J, leaving 21 bases between them. The CDR3 DNA reads as TGTGCCAGCGCTGGCGGGGGGGCGTCGGTTGAAGCTTTCTTT. It translates to CASAGGGASVEAFF.

The chain has TRBV7-8 and TRBJ1-2; D not resolved. CDR3 length: 16 residues. The V end was cut by 5 bases, the J end by 5 bases, with 21 bases between. Germline V CDR1 and CDR2: SGHVS, FQNEAQ. The CDR3 nucleotides are TGTGCCAGCAGCGCTACTTGGGCGGGGAAGGAATATGGCTACACCTTC. It translates to CASSATWAGKEYGYTF. Filled out from reference TRBV7-8 and TRBJ1-2, the complete variable domain reads GAGVSQSPRYKVAKRGQDVALRCDPISGHVSLFWYQQALGQGPEFLTYFQNEAQLDKSGLPSDRFFAERPEGSVSTLKIQRTQQEDSAVYLCASSATWAGKEYGYTFGSGTRLTVV.

The genes are TRBV7-2 and TRBJ2-4; 9 bases line up with TRBD2. CDR1 is SGHTA, CDR2 FQGNSA, per germline. Germline trimming cut 5 bases from V and 0 bases from J; bases unmatched to any gene: 8. The CDR3 spans 17 residues. This chain's CDR3 is CASSRDVAGVAKNIQYF. The CDR3 DNA is TGTGCCAGCAGCCGCGACGTAGCGGGAGTAGCCAAAAACATTCAGTACTTC.

The chain combines TRBV18 with TRBJ2-5, with 8 nucleotides matching TRBD2. The germline CDR1 and CDR2 sequences are KGHSH and LQKENI. The junction had 2 bases not matched to a gene; V was cut back by 4 bases and J by 4 bases. This CDR3 has 13 amino acids. DNA of the CDR3: TGTGCCAGCTCACATGCGGGAGGAGAGACCCAGTACTTC. It codes for CASSHAGGETQYF.